These T cell receptor beta chains were read from a single sample in a study of blood T cell repertoires in COVID-19. TCRdb keeps only in-frame clones here, not all; method: immunoSEQ multiplex PCR. This sample has about 150,000 clones; approximately 81% occur once, and the top ten carry 7.5% to 8.5%. Sequencing input: peripheral blood. These receptors were obtained from a woman aged 55-70 years with COVID-19, enrolled during active disease. Both conserved end residues are part of each CDR3. A D gene is named only where the DNA matches it firmly. Clone size appears in some rows only: once, few, many, or a class for an expanded clone.

d_call j_call clone_size v_call cdr3_aa cdr3_nt
- TRBJ1-1 - TRBV6-6 CASSLGEGRAFF TGTGCCAGCAGTCTCGGGGAGGGGAGGGCTTTCTTT
- TRBJ2-5 once TRBV12-3/TRBV12-4 CASSPQGQETQYF TGTGCCAGCAGCCCACAGGGCCAAGAGACCCAGTACTTC
- TRBJ1-1 - TRBV7-3 CASSPRRGTEAFF TGTGCCAGCAGCCCCAGGAGGGGTACTGAAGCTTTCTTT
TRBD2 TRBJ2-2 few TRBV5-1 CATGLAGVGGELFF TGCGCCACCGGACTAGCGGGAGTGGGCGGGGAGCTGTTTTTT
- TRBJ2-2 once TRBV12-3/TRBV12-4 CASSDRNTGELFF TGTGCCAGCAGCGACAGGAACACCGGGGAGCTGTTTTTT
- TRBJ1-2 few TRBV5-1 CASSLAGGGGYTF TGCGCCAGCAGCTTGGCGGGAGGAGGAGGCTACACCTTC
- TRBJ2-5 - TRBV19 CASSIYETQYF TGTGCCAGTAGTATCTATGAGACCCAGTACTTC
- TRBJ1-5 once TRBV10-3 CAISESFPPQHF TGTGCCATCAGTGAGTCCTTTCCGCCCCAGCATTTT
TRBD2 TRBJ2-2 - TRBV9 CASSPGLAGANGELFF TGTGCCAGCAGCCCAGGACTAGCGGGAGCGAACGGGGAGCTGTTTTTT
TRBD1 TRBJ2-1 - TRBV5-1 CASSYLQGYSYNEQFF TGCGCCAGCAGCTACCTACAGGGGTACTCCTACAATGAGCAGTTCTTC
TRBD1 TRBJ1-5 - TRBV11-3 CASSGPGQGYSNQPQHF TGTGCCAGCAGCGGGCCGGGACAGGGATATAGCAATCAGCCCCAGCATTTT
TRBD2 TRBJ2-1 - TRBV13 CASSLGTGRGGGEQFF TGTGCCAGCAGCTTAGGGACCGGGAGGGGCGGCGGTGAGCAGTTCTTC
- TRBJ2-1 - TRBV14 CASSLASSSGQFF TGTGCCAGCAGCCTCGCGTCCAGTTCGGGGCAGTTCTTC
TRBD2 TRBJ2-5 - TRBV7-2 CASSPGLAGGQETQYF TGTGCCAGCAGCCCAGGACTAGCGGGGGGCCAAGAGACCCAGTACTTC
TRBD1 TRBJ1-1 - TRBV29-1 CSVRPDRVQNTEAFF TGCAGCGTTAGACCCGACAGGGTTCAGAACACTGAAGCTTTCTTT
- TRBJ2-7 - TRBV6-5 CASSRGNYEQYF TGTGCCAGCAGTCGGGGGAACTACGAGCAGTACTTC
- TRBJ1-1 - TRBV5-6 CASSLVEARGTEAFF TGTGCCAGCAGCTTGGTGGAGGCAAGAGGAACTGAAGCTTTCTTT
TRBD1 TRBJ1-3 - TRBV9 CASSPSLTGGLGNTIYF TGTGCCAGCAGCCCCAGCTTGACAGGGGGGCTTGGAAACACCATATATTTT
TRBD2 TRBJ2-3 - TRBV7-7 CASSLAGGSTDTQYF TGTGCTAGCAGCTTAGCGGGAGGGAGCACAGATACGCAGTATTTT
TRBD1 TRBJ1-5 - TRBV19 CASSTGGIINQPQHF TGTGCCAGTAGTACAGGGGGCATAATCAATCAGCCCCAGCATTTT
- TRBJ1-1 - TRBV18 CASSPETRITEAFF TGTGCCAGCTCACCAGAGACACGCATCACTGAAGCTTTCTTT
TRBD1 TRBJ1-4 - TRBV27 CASSLGTAPGREKLFF TGTGCCAGCAGTCTAGGGACAGCCCCAGGGCGGGAAAAACTGTTTTTT
- TRBJ2-3 - TRBV18 CASSRTGTDTQYF TGTGCCAGCTCTAGGACAGGCACAGATACGCAGTATTTT
TRBD1 TRBJ1-4 - TRBV29-1 CSVRAPGQGEEKLFF TGCAGCGTGAGGGCTCCGGGACAGGGTGAGGAAAAACTGTTTTTT
- TRBJ1-2 - TRBV10-3 CAISDLGANYGYTF TGTGCCATCAGTGACTTAGGGGCGAACTATGGCTACACCTTC
TRBD2 TRBJ2-1 - TRBV15 CATEGIAGGGEQFF TGTGCCACGGAGGGAATAGCGGGAGGGGGTGAGCAGTTCTTC
- TRBJ1-2 - TRBV15 CATSRDLDYGYTF TGTGCCACCAGCAGAGATCTTGACTATGGCTACACCTTC
- TRBJ2-7 - TRBV9 CASSVNVEYEQYF TGTGCCAGCAGCGTAAACGTAGAATACGAGCAGTACTTC
- TRBJ2-3 - TRBV18 CASSPGHSSTDTQYF TGTGCCAGCTCACCAGGGCACTCTAGCACAGATACGCAGTATTTT
TRBD1 TRBJ1-1 - TRBV27 CASSWDSRSEAFF TGTGCCAGCAGTTGGGACAGCCGATCTGAAGCTTTCTTT
- TRBJ2-1 - TRBV9 CASSFLVDSNNEQFF TGTGCCAGCAGCTTCCTGGTGGACTCAAACAATGAGCAGTTCTTC
- TRBJ1-2 - TRBV12-3/TRBV12-4 CASSFGSEGYTF TGTGCCAGCAGTTTCGGGAGTGAAGGCTACACCTTC
- TRBJ1-4 few TRBV18 CASSPQGQGTTNEKLFF TGTGCCAGCTCACCACAGGGACAAGGTACAACTAATGAAAAACTGTTTTTT
- TRBJ2-1 - TRBV12-3/TRBV12-4 CASSLSSYNEQFF TGTGCCAGCAGTCTGAGCTCCTACAATGAGCAGTTCTTC
- TRBJ1-5 few TRBV5-8 CASSPEGGRQPQHF TGTGCCAGCAGCCCGGAGGGGGGGCGCCAGCCCCAGCATTTT
TRBD2 TRBJ2-3 - TRBV4-1 CASSLTLAGGGTDTQYF TGCGCCAGCAGCCTTACCTTAGCGGGGGGGGGCACAGATACGCAGTATTTT
- TRBJ1-1 - TRBV7-9 CASRDQGFTEAFF TGTGCCAGCAGGGACCAGGGGTTCACTGAAGCTTTCTTT
TRBD1 TRBJ2-1 - TRBV11-3 CASSPRQGSYNEQFF TGTGCCAGCAGCCCCCGACAGGGGAGCTACAATGAGCAGTTCTTC
TRBD2 TRBJ2-7 - TRBV9 CASSVGGSPDYEQYF TGTGCCAGCAGCGTAGGCGGGAGCCCCGACTACGAGCAGTACTTC
TRBD1 TRBJ1-5 once TRBV5-5 CASSLAPGQNQPQHF TGTGCCAGCAGCTTGGCCCCGGGACAGAATCAGCCCCAGCATTTT
- TRBJ1-1 - TRBV19 CASSMVGGGSDTEAFF TGTGCCAGTAGTATGGTGGGCGGGGGGTCCGACACTGAAGCTTTCTTT
- TRBJ2-2 few TRBV5-6 CASSDLLRGTGELFF TGTGCCAGCAGCGACCTCCTACGGGGCACCGGGGAGCTGTTTTTT